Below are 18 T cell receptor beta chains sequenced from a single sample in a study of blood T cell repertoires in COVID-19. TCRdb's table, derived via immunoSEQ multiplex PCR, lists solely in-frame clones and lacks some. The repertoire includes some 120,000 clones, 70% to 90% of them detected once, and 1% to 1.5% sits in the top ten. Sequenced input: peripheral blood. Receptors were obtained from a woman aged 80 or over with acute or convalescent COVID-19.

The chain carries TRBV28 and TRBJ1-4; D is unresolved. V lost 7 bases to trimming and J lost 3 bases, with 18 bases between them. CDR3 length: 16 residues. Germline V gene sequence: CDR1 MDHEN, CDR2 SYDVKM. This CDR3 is CASKDSMGRANEKLFF. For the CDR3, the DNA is TGTGCCAGCAAGGACTCAATGGGCCGGGCTAATGAAAAACTGTTTTTT.

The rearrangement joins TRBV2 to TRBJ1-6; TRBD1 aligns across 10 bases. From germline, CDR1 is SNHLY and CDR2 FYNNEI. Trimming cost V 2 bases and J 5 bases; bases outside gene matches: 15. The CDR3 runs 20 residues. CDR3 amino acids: CASSELGGQGLVVDNSPLHF. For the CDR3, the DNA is TGTGCCAGCAGTGAACTTGGGGGACAGGGGTTGGTAGTGGATAATTCACCCCTCCACTTT.

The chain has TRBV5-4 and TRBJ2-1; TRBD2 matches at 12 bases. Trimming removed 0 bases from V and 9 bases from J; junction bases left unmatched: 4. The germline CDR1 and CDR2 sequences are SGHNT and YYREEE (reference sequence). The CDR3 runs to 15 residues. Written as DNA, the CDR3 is TGTGCCAGCAGCTTGGCGGCTAGCGGGGGGGGTGAGCAGTTCTTC. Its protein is CASSLAASGGGEQFF.

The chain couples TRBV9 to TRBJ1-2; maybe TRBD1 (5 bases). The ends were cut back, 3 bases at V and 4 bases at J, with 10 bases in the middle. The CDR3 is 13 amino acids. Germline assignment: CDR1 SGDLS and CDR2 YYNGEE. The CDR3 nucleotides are TGTGCCAGCAGCGGCAGGGCCTCCTATGGCTACACCTTC. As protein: CASSGRASYGYTF.

The CDR3 region has the DNA TGTGCCAGCGGCACTAGCGGTACCTACAATGAGCAGTTCTTC. This gives the protein CASGTSGTYNEQFF. V usage is TRBV7-3 and J usage is TRBJ2-1, with 8 nucleotides matching TRBD2. The length of the CDR3 is 14 residues. The V segment lost 8 bases and the J segment 2 bases; nucleotides outside the gene matches: 5. The germline CDR1 and CDR2 sequences are SGHTA and FQGTGA.

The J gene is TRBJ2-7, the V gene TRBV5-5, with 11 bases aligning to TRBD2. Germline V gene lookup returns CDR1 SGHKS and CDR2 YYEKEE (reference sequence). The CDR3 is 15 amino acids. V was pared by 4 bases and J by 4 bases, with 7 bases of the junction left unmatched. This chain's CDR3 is CASSLIAGGVYEQYF. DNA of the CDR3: TGTGCCAGCAGCCTCATAGCGGGGGGGGTATACGAGCAGTACTTC.

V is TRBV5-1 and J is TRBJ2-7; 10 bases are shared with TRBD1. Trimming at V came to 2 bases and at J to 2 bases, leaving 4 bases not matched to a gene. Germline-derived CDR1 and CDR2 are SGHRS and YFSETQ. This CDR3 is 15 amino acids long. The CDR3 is CASSLTGQGTYEQYF. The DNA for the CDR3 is TGCGCCAGCAGCTTAACGGGACAGGGGACCTACGAGCAGTACTTC.

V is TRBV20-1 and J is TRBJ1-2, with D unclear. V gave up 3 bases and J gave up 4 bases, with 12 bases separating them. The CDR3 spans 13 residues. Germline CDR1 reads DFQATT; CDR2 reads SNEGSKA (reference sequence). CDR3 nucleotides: TGCAGTGCTAGTAGGTTAACGGGCTATGGCTACACCTTC. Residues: CSASRLTGYGYTF.

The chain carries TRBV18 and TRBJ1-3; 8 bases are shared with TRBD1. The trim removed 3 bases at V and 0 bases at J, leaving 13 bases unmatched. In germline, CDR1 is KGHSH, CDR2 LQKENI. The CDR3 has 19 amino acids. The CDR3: CASSPLGQGALGSGNTIYF. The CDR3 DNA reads TGTGCCAGCTCACCCTTGGGGCAGGGGGCACTTGGCTCTGGAAACACCATATATTTT.

The CDR3 here is CASSFRDSRTDTQYF. DNA of the CDR3: TGTGCCAGCAGCTTCCGGGACAGCAGGACAGATACGCAGTATTTT. V is TRBV7-3 and J is TRBJ2-3; the match to TRBD1 covers 7 bases. The CDR3 consists of 15 residues. Germline loops: CDR1 SGHTA, CDR2 FQGTGA. The junction had 6 bases not matched to a gene; V was cut back by 3 bases and J by 3 bases.

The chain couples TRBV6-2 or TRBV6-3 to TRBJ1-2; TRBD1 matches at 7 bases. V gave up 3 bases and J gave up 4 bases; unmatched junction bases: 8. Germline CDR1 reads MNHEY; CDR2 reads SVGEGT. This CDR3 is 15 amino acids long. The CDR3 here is CASSYASTGSYGYTF. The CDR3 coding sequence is TGTGCCAGCAGTTATGCCTCGACAGGGTCCTATGGCTACACCTTC.

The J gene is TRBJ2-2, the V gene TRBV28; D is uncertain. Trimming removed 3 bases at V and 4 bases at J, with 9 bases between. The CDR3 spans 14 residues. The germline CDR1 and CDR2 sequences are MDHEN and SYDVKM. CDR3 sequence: CASSFPGFTGELFF. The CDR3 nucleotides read TGTGCCAGCAGTTTCCCCGGGTTCACCGGGGAGCTGTTTTTT.

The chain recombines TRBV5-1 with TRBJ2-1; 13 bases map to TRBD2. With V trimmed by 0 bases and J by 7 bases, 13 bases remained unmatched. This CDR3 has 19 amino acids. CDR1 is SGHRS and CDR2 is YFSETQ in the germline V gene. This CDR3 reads CASSLAGLAGARTQNEQFF. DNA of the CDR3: TGCGCCAGCAGCTTGGCCGGACTAGCGGGGGCCCGTACTCAAAATGAGCAGTTCTTC.

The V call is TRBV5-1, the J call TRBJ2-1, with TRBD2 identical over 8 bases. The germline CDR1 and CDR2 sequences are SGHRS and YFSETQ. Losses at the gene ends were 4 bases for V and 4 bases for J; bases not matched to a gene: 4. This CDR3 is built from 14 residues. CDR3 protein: CASSPGLEYNEQFF. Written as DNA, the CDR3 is TGCGCCAGCAGCCCGGGACTAGAATACAATGAGCAGTTCTTC.

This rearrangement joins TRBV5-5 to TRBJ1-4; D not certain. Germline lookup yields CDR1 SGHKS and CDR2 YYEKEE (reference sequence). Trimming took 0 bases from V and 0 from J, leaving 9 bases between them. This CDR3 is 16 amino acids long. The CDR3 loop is CASSLGAAATNEKLFF. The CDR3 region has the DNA TGTGCCAGCAGCTTGGGGGCAGCAGCAACTAATGAAAAACTGTTTTTT.

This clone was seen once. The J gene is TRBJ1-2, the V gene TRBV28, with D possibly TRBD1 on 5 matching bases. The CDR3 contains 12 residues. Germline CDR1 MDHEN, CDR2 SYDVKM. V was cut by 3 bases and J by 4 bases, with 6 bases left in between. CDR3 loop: CASSFRVYGYTF. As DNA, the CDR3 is TGTGCCAGCAGTTTCAGGGTCTATGGCTACACCTTC.

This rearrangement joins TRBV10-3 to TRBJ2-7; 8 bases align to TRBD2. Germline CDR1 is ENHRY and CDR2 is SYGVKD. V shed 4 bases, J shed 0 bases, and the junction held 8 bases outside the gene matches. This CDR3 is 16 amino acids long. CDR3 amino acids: CAISGDPGGSSYEQYF. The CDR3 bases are TGTGCCATCAGTGGGGACCCGGGAGGGAGCTCCTACGAGCAGTACTTC.

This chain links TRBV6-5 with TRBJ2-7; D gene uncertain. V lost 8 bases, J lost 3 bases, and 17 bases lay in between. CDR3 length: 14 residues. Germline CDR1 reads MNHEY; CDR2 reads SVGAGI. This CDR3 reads CASRVAIGHYEQYF. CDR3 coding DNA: TGTGCCAGCCGGGTAGCTATCGGCCACTACGAGCAGTACTTC.